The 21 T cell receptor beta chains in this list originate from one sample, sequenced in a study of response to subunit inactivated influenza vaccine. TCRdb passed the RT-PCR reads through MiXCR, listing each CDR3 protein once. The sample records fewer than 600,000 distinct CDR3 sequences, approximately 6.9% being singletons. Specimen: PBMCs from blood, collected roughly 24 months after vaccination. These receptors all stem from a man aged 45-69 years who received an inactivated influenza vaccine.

The CDR3 is CASSFPQPGYNEQFF. Written as DNA, the CDR3 is TGTGCCAGCAGTTTCCCCCAGCCAGGGTACAATGAGCAGTTCTTC. The chain couples TRBV12-3 or TRBV12-4 to TRBJ2-1, with D perhaps matching TRBD1 (5 bases). V dropped 3 bases and J dropped 4 bases, with 13 bases sitting between them. The CDR3 covers 15 residues.

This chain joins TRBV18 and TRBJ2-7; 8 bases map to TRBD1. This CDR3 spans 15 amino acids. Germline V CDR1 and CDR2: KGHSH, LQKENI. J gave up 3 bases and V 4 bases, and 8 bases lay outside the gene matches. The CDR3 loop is CASSLSTGAIYEQYF. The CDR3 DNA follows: TGTGCCAGCTCACTCTCGACAGGGGCGATCTACGAGCAGTACTTC.

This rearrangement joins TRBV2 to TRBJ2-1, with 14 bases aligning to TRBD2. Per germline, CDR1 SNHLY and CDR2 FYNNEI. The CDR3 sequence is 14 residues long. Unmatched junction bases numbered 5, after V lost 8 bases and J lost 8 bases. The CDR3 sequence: CASQGLAGGYEQFF. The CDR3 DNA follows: TGTGCCAGCCAAGGACTAGCGGGAGGCTATGAGCAGTTCTTC. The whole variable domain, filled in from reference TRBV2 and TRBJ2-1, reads EPEVTQTPSHQVTQMGQEVILRCVPISNHLYFYWYRQILGQKVEFLVSFYNNEISEKSEIFDDQFSVERPDGSNFTLKIRSTKLEDSAMYFCASQGLAGGYEQFFGPGTRLTVL.

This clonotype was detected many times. CDR3: CSANGQGNYGYTF. As DNA, the CDR3 is TGCAGCGCGAATGGACAGGGGAACTATGGCTACACCTTC. The rearrangement joins TRBV29-1 to TRBJ1-2, with TRBD1 matching 9 bases. CDR3 length equals 13 residues. The germline V gene encodes CDR1 SQVTM and CDR2 ANQGSEA. After removal of 7 bases from V and 2 bases from J, the junction contained 5 bases not matched to a gene.

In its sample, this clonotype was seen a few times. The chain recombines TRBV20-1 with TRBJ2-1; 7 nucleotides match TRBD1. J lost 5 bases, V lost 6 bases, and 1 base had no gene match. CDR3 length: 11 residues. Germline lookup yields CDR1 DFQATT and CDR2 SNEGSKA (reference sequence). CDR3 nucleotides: TGCAGTGCGACAGGGAACAATGAGCAGTTCTTC. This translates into CSATGNNEQFF.

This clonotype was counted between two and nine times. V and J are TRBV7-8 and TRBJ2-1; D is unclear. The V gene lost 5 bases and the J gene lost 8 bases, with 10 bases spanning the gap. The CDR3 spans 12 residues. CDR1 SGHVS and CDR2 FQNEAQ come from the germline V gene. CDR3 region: CASSPIPDEQFF. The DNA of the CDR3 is TGTGCCAGCAGCCCAATTCCGGATGAGCAGTTCTTC.

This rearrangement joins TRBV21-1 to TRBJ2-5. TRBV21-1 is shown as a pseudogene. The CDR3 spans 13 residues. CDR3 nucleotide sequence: TGTGCCAGCATATCTGACATTCAAGAGACCCAGTACTTC. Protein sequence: CASISDIQETQYF.

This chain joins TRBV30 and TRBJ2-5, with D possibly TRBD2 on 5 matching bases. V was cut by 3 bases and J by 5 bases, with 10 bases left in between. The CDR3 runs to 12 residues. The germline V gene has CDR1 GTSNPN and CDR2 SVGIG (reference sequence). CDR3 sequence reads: CAWRIGGETQYF. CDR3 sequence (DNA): TGTGCCTGGAGGATTGGCGGGGAGACCCAGTACTTC. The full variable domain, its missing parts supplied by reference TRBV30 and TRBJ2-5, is SQTIHQWPATLVQPVGSPLSLECTVEGTSNPNLYWYRQAAGRGLQLLFYSVGIGQISSEVPQNLSASRPQDRQFILSSKKLLLSDSGFYLCAWRIGGETQYFGPGTRLLVL.

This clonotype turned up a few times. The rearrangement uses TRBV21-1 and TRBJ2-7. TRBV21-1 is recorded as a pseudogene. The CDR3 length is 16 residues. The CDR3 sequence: CASSKRMRGGPYEQYF. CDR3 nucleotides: TGTGCCAGCAGCAAAAGAATGCGCGGGGGCCCCTACGAGCAGTACTTC.

CDR3 bases: TGTGCCAGCAGCGTAGAACAGACCGAGCAGTTCTTC. Translating gives CASSVEQTEQFF. The chain recombines TRBV9 with TRBJ2-1; D unresolved. The CDR3 length is 12 residues. V gave up 0 bases and J gave up 10 bases, with 8 bases separating them. Germline CDR1 is SGDLS and CDR2 is YYNGEE.

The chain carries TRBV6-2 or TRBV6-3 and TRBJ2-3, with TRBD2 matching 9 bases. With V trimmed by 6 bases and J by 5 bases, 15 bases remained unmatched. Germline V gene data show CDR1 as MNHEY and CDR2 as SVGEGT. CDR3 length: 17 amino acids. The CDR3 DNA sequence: TGTGCCAGCAGCCAGTCACTTCGCAGCGGGAGGCAAGATACGCAGTATTTT. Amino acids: CASSQSLRSGRQDTQYF.

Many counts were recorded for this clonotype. The CDR3 sequence: CASSLAPDRAINEQYF. CDR3 nucleotide sequence: TGCGCCAGCAGCTTGGCCCCGGACAGGGCTATTAACGAGCAGTACTTC. The chain combines TRBV5-1 with TRBJ2-7; 8 bases are shared with TRBD1. Unmatched junction bases numbered 10, after V lost 0 bases and J lost 5 bases. Germline V lookup: CDR1 SGHRS, CDR2 YFSETQ. The CDR3 totals 16 residues.

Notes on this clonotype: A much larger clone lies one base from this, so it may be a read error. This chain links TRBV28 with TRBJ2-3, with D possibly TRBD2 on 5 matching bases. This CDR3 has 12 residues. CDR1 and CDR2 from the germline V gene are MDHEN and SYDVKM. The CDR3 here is CASQSGTYTQYF. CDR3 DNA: TGTGCCAGCCAGAGCGGCACATATACGCAGTATTTT.

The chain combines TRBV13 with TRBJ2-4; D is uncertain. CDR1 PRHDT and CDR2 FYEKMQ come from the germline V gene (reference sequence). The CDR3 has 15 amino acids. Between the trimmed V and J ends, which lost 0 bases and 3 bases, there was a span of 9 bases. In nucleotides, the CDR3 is TGTGCCAGCAGCTTAGGCTCGCTTGACAAAAACATTCAGTACTTC. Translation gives CASSLGSLDKNIQYF.

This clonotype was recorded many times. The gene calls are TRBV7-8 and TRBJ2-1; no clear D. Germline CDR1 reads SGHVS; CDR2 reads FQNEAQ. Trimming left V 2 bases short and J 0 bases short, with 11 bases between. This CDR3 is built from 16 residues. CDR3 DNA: TGTGCCAGCAGCTTAAGTCACATCAGCTCCTACAATGAGCAGTTCTTC. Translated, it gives CASSLSHISSYNEQFF.

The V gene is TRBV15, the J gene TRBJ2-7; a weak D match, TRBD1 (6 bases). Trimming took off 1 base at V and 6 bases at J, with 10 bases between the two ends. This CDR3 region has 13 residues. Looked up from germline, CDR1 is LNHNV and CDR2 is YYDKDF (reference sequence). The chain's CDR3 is CATSRVRGSEQYF. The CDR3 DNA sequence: TGTGCCACCAGCAGAGTCAGGGGATCCGAGCAGTACTTC.

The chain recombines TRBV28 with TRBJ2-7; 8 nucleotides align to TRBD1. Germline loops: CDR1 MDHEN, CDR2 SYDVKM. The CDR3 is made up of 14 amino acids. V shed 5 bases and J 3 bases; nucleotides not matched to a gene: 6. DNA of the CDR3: TGTGCCAGCAGTGACCCGGGACAGGACTACGAGCAGTACTTC. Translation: CASSDPGQDYEQYF.

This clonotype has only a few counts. The CDR3 protein is CSVGTGRIYNEQFF. In DNA form, the CDR3 reads TGCAGCGTTGGTACAGGGCGGATCTACAATGAGCAGTTCTTC. J is TRBJ2-1 and V is TRBV29-1, with D possibly being TRBD1 (6 bases). CDR1 is SQVTM, CDR2 ANQGSEA, per germline. The CDR3 has 14 amino acids. Trimming pared 4 bases from V and 3 bases from J, leaving 13 bases between.

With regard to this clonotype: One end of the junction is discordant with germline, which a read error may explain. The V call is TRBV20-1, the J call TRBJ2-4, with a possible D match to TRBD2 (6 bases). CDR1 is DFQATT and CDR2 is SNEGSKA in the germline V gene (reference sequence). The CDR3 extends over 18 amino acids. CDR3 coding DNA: TGCTGTGCTGCGAGGGTTGGCGGGATTTCACTAGCCAAAAACATTCAGTACTTC. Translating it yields CCAARVGGISLAKNIQYF.

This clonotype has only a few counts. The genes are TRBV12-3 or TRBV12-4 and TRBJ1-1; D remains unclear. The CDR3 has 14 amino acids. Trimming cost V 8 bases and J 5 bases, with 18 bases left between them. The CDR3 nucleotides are TGTGCCAGCTCGACCGAAATCCCTTTGACTGAAGCTTTCTTT. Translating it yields CASSTEIPLTEAFF.

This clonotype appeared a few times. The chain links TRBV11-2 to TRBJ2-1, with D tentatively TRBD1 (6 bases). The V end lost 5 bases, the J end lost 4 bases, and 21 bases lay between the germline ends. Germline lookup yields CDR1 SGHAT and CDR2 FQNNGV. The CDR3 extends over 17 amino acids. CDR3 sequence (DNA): TGTGCCAGCAGCCCCGTCTCAGGGGAAGCATTATACAATGAGCAGTTCTTC. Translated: CASSPVSGEALYNEQFF.